Listed below are T cell receptor beta chains from one sample, sequenced in a study of blood T cell repertoires in COVID-19. Here immunoSEQ multiplex PCR was the method, and the copy in TCRdb shows in-frame clones only, minus some. The sample lists about 130,000 clones, around 85% seen once, with roughly 3% in the top ten. Sequencing used peripheral blood. These receptors all come from a woman older than 75 with acute or convalescent COVID-19. The CDR3 runs from the conserved cysteine through the conserved F or W. The D gene is left open where the match is weak. The size field is filled for only some rows; it gives once, few, many or a size class.

v_gene	d_gene	abundance	j_gene	CDR3nt	CDR3aa
TRBV12-3/TRBV12-4	.	.	TRBJ1-2	TGTGCCAGCAGCAGGGGCACCTCGGGTGGCTACACCTTC	CASSRGTSGGYTF
TRBV5-1	.	.	TRBJ1-3	TGCGCCAGCAGTGAGGGCTTCTCTGGAAACACCATATATTTT	CASSEGFSGNTIYF
TRBV7-2	.	.	TRBJ1-6	TGTGCCAGCAGCTTACAGGGGCCCCTCCACTTT	CASSLQGPLHF
TRBV5-1	.	.	TRBJ1-3	TGCGCCAGCAGCTTGGCCGGGACACTTAACTCTGGAAACACCATATATTTT	CASSLAGTLNSGNTIYF
TRBV29-1	.	once	TRBJ1-1	TGCAGAGGGGGTGGTAACACTGAAGCTTTCTTT	CRGGGNTEAFF
TRBV5-1	.	.	TRBJ2-4	TGCGCCAGCAGCTGGACAGAAAACATTCAGTACTTC	CASSWTENIQYF
TRBV5-1	.	.	TRBJ2-6	TGCGCCAGCAGCTTGGGCAGGGCTTCTGGGGCCAACGTCCTGACTTTC	CASSLGRASGANVLTF
TRBV24-1	TRBD2	.	TRBJ2-1	TGTGCCACCAGTCGGGGGGAACTACATCATGAGCAGTTCTTC	CATSRGELHHEQFF
TRBV6-5	.	.	TRBJ1-1	TGTGCCAGCAGTTACTCGGAACACAGGGACACTGAAGCTTTCTTT	CASSYSEHRDTEAFF
TRBV6-5	.	.	TRBJ1-1	TGTGCCAGCAGTTCCCCAAACTATGGGGGGACGGCTGAAGCTTTCTTT	CASSSPNYGGTAEAFF
TRBV5-4	TRBD1	.	TRBJ2-5	TGTGCCAGCAGCCACCGGGACAGGGACTGGGAGACCCAGTACTTC	CASSHRDRDWETQYF
TRBV19	TRBD2	.	TRBJ2-7	TGTGCCAGCGCACTCTCTAGCGGTATCTCCTACGAGCAGTACTTC	CASALSSGISYEQYF
TRBV4-1	TRBD2	.	TRBJ2-1	TGCGCCAGCAGCCACCCCGGGACTAGCTCCTACAATGAGCAGTTCTTC	CASSHPGTSSYNEQFF